A selection of T cell receptor beta chains follows, all from one sample in a study of T-cell reconstitution after alpha-beta-depleted transplantation in children. TCRdb re-called the PCR reads through MiXCR, storing one row per CDR3 protein. Of fewer than 750,000 distinct CDR3 sequences listed, more than 20% were seen once; the top ten hold less than 15%. The input for sequencing was PBMCs, mostly from graft donor cells, taken 360 days after TCRalphabeta/CD19-depleted stem cell transplant. These receptors all come from a boy under two years old who had a stem cell transplant for acute myeloid leukemia, so the T cells may come from the graft donor. The CDR3 runs from the conserved cysteine through the conserved F or W. The D gene is left open where the match is weak. Not every row has a clone size; where given, it reads once, few, many or a size class.

d_call	v_call	j_call	clone_size	cdr3_aa	cdr3_nt
NA	TRBV5-1	TRBJ2-7	many	CASSLASGQAYEQYF	TGCGCCAGCAGCTTGGCCTCAGGGCAAGCCTACGAGCAGTACTTC
NA	TRBV6-5	TRBJ2-5	NA	CASSYLPTGETQYF	TGTGCCAGCAGTTACTTGCCGACGGGAGAGACCCAGTACTTC
NA	TRBV24-1	TRBJ2-5	NA	CATSETGPEGEETQYF	TGTGCCACCAGTGAGACCGGGCCCGAAGGAGAAGAGACCCAGTACTTC
NA	TRBV7-9	TRBJ2-1	many	CASSYTGRTNEQFF	TGTGCCAGCAGCTATACCGGGCGCACCAATGAGCAGTTCTTC
NA	TRBV3-1	TRBJ2-1	NA	CASSRRNRGGLNEQFF	TGTGCCAGCAGCCGAAGAAACAGGGGGGGTTTAAATGAGCAGTTCTTC
TRBD2	TRBV11-2	TRBJ2-2	many	CASSYGGGLTGELFF	TGTGCCAGCAGCTACGGGGGGGGCCTCACCGGGGAGCTGTTTTTT
NA	TRBV12-3/TRBV12-4	TRBJ1-5	few	CASSSRWGAEQPQHF	TGTGCCAGCAGTTCTCGATGGGGCGCCGAACAGCCCCAGCATTTT
NA	TRBV4-3	TRBJ2-7	NA	CASSQNRHTSYEQYF	TGCGCCAGCAGCCAAAACCGCCATACCTCCTACGAGCAGTACTTC
NA	TRBV20-1	TRBJ1-5	NA	CSAGKTGNQPQHF	TGCAGTGCCGGCAAAACAGGGAATCAGCCCCAGCATTTT
NA	TRBV6-5	TRBJ1-5	many	CANSKPGSNQPQHF	TGTGCCAACTCGAAACCGGGTAGCAATCAGCCCCAGCATTTT
TRBD2	TRBV6-1	TRBJ2-3	many	CASRERGVTDTQYF	TGTGCCAGCAGGGAGCGGGGGGTCACAGATACGCAGTATTTT
NA	TRBV29-1	TRBJ1-1	NA	CSVGTVSTEAFF	TGCAGCGTTGGTACAGTATCCACTGAAGCTTTCTTT
TRBD1	TRBV29-1	TRBJ1-1	NA	CSAIQGARAEAFF	TGCAGCGCTATCCAGGGGGCGCGAGCTGAAGCTTTCTTT
TRBD1	TRBV29-1	TRBJ1-2	few	CSSTTGSGFGYTF	TGCAGCTCCACGACAGGGTCCGGGTTCGGCTACACCTTC
TRBD2	TRBV20-1	TRBJ2-5	many	CSANTRLAGETQYF	TGCAGTGCCAATACAAGACTAGCGGGGGAGACCCAGTACTTC
NA	TRBV6-6	TRBJ2-7	NA	CASSYTAYEQYF	TGTGCCAGCAGTTACACCGCGTACGAGCAGTACTTC
NA	TRBV29-1	TRBJ2-3	many	CSVVPLDGTDTQYF	TGCAGCGTTGTCCCCCTTGACGGCACAGATACGCAGTATTTT
NA	TRBV13	TRBJ1-1	NA	CASSDQPHTEAFF	TGTGCCAGCAGTGATCAGCCCCACACTGAAGCTTTCTTT
NA	TRBV12-3/TRBV12-4	TRBJ2-1	NA	CASSLVSELSYNEQFF	TGTGCCAGCAGTTTAGTCTCAGAGCTCTCCTACAATGAGCAGTTCTTC
NA	TRBV25-1	TRBJ1-1	few	CASIPSGGVTEAFF	TGTGCCAGCATCCCGAGTGGGGGCGTCACTGAAGCTTTCTTT
NA	TRBV5-6	TRBJ2-5	many	CASSLYTGMTQETQYF	TGTGCCAGCAGCTTATATACAGGGATGACTCAGGAGACCCAGTACTTC
NA	TRBV6-5	TRBJ1-1	many	CASSSLRQFSMNTEAFF	TGTGCCAGCAGTTCCCTAAGACAGTTCTCCATGAACACTGAAGCTTTCTTT
TRBD1	TRBV29-1	TRBJ2-1	many	CSVDRDRPYNEQFF	TGCAGCGTGGACCGGGACAGGCCTTACAATGAGCAGTTCTTC
NA	TRBV25-1	TRBJ2-3	few	CASSERPGDTQYF	TGTGCCAGCAGTGAGCGGCCGGGCGATACGCAGTATTTT
TRBD2	TRBV29-1	TRBJ2-1	many	CSATSGGSYNEQFF	TGCAGCGCTACTAGCGGGGGGTCATACAATGAGCAGTTCTTC
NA	TRBV20-1	TRBJ2-7	few	CSAREGLSEQYF	TGCAGTGCCAGAGAGGGCTTGAGCGAGCAGTACTTC
NA	TRBV28	TRBJ2-4	few	CASSFEQWDLAKNIQYF	TGTGCCAGCAGTTTCGAACAGTGGGACCTAGCCAAAAACATTCAGTACTTC
TRBD2	TRBV2	TRBJ2-4	many	CASSEQPGLVSGNIQYF	TGTGCCAGCAGTGAACAACCGGGACTAGTTTCAGGGAACATTCAGTACTTC
NA	TRBV5-5	TRBJ2-5	NA	CASSFDRTLQSQTQYF	TGTGCCAGCAGCTTTGACAGGACCCTTCAGAGCCAGACCCAGTACTTC
TRBD1	TRBV24-1	TRBJ2-3	NA	CATSDQDRVGGTQYF	TGTGCCACCAGTGATCAGGACAGGGTGGGAGGTACGCAGTATTTT
TRBD1	TRBV7-2	TRBJ1-6	few	CASSFRGQSNSPLHF	TGTGCCAGCAGCTTTAGGGGACAGTCGAATTCACCCCTCCACTTT
TRBD1	TRBV12-3/TRBV12-4	TRBJ2-5	NA	CASSFATGEPPQGETQYF	TGTGCCAGCAGTTTTGCCACAGGGGAGCCCCCCCAAGGAGAGACCCAGTACTTC
NA	TRBV6-2/TRBV6-3	TRBJ2-3	many	CASSSAGSTQYF	TGTGCCAGCAGTTCCGCTGGGAGTACGCAGTATTTT
NA	TRBV19	TRBJ1-6	few	CASSQTGYNSPLHF	TGTGCCAGTAGCCAGACAGGCTATAATTCACCCCTCCACTTT
NA	TRBV27	TRBJ2-1	few	CASSLSTPGAGWNEQFF	TGTGCCAGCAGTTTATCCACGCCGGGGGCGGGCTGGAATGAGCAGTTCTTC
TRBD1	TRBV27	TRBJ2-1	NA	CASSRQGVYNEQFF	TGTGCCAGCAGTCGACAGGGGGTCTACAATGAGCAGTTCTTC
NA	TRBV21-1	TRBJ1-1	NA	CASSNVEGTMNTEAFF	TGTGCCAGCAGCAATGTAGAAGGAACCATGAACACTGAAGCTTTCTTT
NA	TRBV20-1	TRBJ1-4	few	CSATSFNEKLFF	TGCAGTGCCACCTCTTTTAATGAAAAACTGTTTTTT
NA	TRBV5-1	TRBJ1-1	NA	CASSPASGIAFF	TGCGCCAGCAGCCCCGCAAGCGGGATAGCTTTCTTT
NA	TRBV18	TRBJ1-5	many	CASSRGGGPFYQPQHF	TGTGCCAGCTCTCGTGGGGGAGGGCCTTTTTATCAGCCCCAGCATTTT
NA	TRBV29-1	TRBJ2-5	many	CSVAPGLPETQYF	TGCAGCGTTGCACCGGGACTCCCAGAGACCCAGTACTTC
TRBD1	TRBV12-3/TRBV12-4	TRBJ2-6	many	CASSLNRGLSGANVLTF	TGTGCCAGCAGTTTAAACAGGGGGCTCTCTGGGGCCAACGTCCTGACTTTC
NA	TRBV20-1	TRBJ2-5	few	CSATPGGVQETQYF	TGCAGTGCTACACCGGGGGGCGTCCAAGAGACCCAGTACTTC
TRBD2	TRBV12-3/TRBV12-4	TRBJ2-5	few	CASSFRPSAGGPFETQYF	TGTGCCAGCAGTTTCCGTCCTTCAGCGGGGGGGCCATTTGAGACCCAGTACTTC
NA	TRBV20-1	TRBJ1-2	NA	CSARERGGRDGYTF	TGCAGTGCTAGAGAGAGAGGGGGGAGGGATGGCTACACCTTC
NA	TRBV6-5	TRBJ1-3	NA	CASSYLPESGNTIYF	TGTGCCAGCAGTTACCTTCCAGAATCCGGAAACACCATATATTTT
TRBD2	TRBV20-1	TRBJ2-3	few	CSASARGGSDTQYF	TGCAGTGCTAGCGCCCGGGGGGGGTCAGATACGCAGTATTTT